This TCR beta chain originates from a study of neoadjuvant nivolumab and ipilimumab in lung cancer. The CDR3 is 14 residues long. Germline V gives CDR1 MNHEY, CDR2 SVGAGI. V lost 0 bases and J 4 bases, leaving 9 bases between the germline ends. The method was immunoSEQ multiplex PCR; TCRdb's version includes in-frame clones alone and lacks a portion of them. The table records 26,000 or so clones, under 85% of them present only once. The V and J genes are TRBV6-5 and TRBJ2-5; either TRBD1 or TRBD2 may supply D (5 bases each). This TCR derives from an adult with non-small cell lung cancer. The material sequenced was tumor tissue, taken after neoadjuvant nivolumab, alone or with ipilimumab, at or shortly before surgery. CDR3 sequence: CASSYSGDLETQYF. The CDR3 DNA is TGTGCCAGCAGTTACTCGGGGGATTTAGAGACCCAGTACTTC.